Here is one T cell receptor beta chain with its context. This entry belongs to a study of blood T cell repertoires in COVID-19. Whole-study context: The origin of the acute and convalescent COVID-19 samples was the United States, Italy and Spain.

The age range of participants was about 18 to 95 years, with residence in about two dozen US areas. TCRdb's table, derived via immunoSEQ multiplex PCR, lists solely in-frame clones and lacks some. The sample lists some 420,000 clones, around 87% occurring once. This CDR3 region has 15 residues. CDR1 is KGHSH and CDR2 is LQKENI in the germline V gene. The V and J ends lost 3 bases and 5 bases, in that order; junction bases with no gene match: 7. Material for sequencing was PBMCs or T cells enriched from blood (not recorded which). The clonotype was recovered from a man under 40 who had recovered from COVID-19. The V and J genes are TRBV18 and TRBJ2-3; the match to TRBD2 covers 8 bases. CDR3 bases: TGTGCCAGCTCACCCTCCAGCGCGGGGGGAGATACGCAGTATTTT. Translation gives CASSPSSAGGDTQYF.